The entry below describes one T cell receptor beta chain. Indicated treatment: oral pan-JAK inhibitor, 5-10 mg twice daily. The sample belongs to a study of CD8+ T cells in alopecia areata. Study overall: Treated patients were scored for severity by percent of scalp affected.

The CDR3 runs to 14 residues. Germline V CDR1 and CDR2: MNHEY, SMNVEV (reference sequence). V shed 4 bases, J shed 6 bases, and the junction held 4 bases outside the gene matches. Following RNA extraction, reverse transcription yielded cDNA that acted as the sequencing template. TCRdb's copy holds only in-frame clones and misses some; the assay was immunoSEQ multiplex PCR. The table lists fewer than 150,000 clones, roughly four fifths of them singletons. The sample here was CD8+ T cells sorted from blood, taken at week 4, from a patient treated with tofacitinib. The chain recombines TRBV27 with TRBJ2-1, with 9 bases that match TRBD2. This receptor was taken from a human donor with alopecia areata. The CDR3 DNA follows: TGTGCCAGCAGTTATAGCGGGGGTTTCAATGAGCAGTTCTTC. Its translation: CASSYSGGFNEQFF.